The sequence of this T cell receptor (beta chain) was determined in a study of spatial heterogeneity in lung cancer (dated by TCRdb to the late 2010s). In the study overall: More beta-chain than alpha-chain transcripts were consistently detected, likely reflecting higher beta-chain transcript abundance. In tumor regions, TCR transcript counts showed a strong correlation with a T cell transcriptional module score from matched bulk RNA-seq. In the raw uncorrected reads, each unique combination of TCR and UMI appeared more than ten times on average. In non-small cell lung cancer, the study quantitatively compared TCR alpha and beta repertoires across several tumor regions, matched nontumor lung, and blood. TCR repertoire features were related to nonsynonymous mutation counts determined by whole-exome sequencing of tumor tissue. Both alpha and beta chains were TCR-sequenced in samples taken at surgery, namely 220 tumor regions, around 64 matched nontumor lung samples and about 58 PBMC samples.

Library preparation was by 5' RACE. Sequencing relied on a NextSeq 500. To allow correction of PCR and sequencing errors, the TCR library protocol tagged every TCR cDNA molecule with a unique molecular identifier. On the authors' methods: Decombinator tools were used for TCR identification, UMI-based error correction and CDR3 extraction. TCRs above a frequency of 2 per 1,000, corresponding to the top 1% of the tumor frequency distribution, were defined as expanded. Expanded tumor TCRs were classed as regional if statistically deemed absent (corrected P<0.05) from at least one tumor region, otherwise ubiquitous. Rényi diversity was computed with the R vegan package after subsampling each repertoire 100 times to 5,000 TCRs. To build CDR3 similarity networks, amino acid triplet string-kernel similarity was used, and CDR3s were connected when their pairwise similarity was above 0.82. The raw public reads went through TCRdb reprocessing: fastp at Q25, MiXCR clone calling, in-frame beta chains kept. Each CDR3 protein gets just one entry, which takes the most common genes and DNA from the rows behind it. None of the V and J calls come from the authors' own analysis; TCRdb made them. The sample yields several thousand distinct CDR3 sequences; 30% to 35% were counted once. The top ten hold 13% to 15% of the sample.

Paper-wide results and their limitations: Counts of ubiquitous and regional expanded TCRs were found to correlate with counts of ubiquitous and regional nonsynonymous mutations, respectively. Additional single-cell paired TCR alpha and beta sequencing was considered necessary to confirm, at a functional level, the hypothesis that regional TCRs recognize regional mutations. TCR-seq was estimated to cover only around 6.4% of tumor T cells for alpha chains and approximately 12% for beta chains. The number of expanded intratumoral alpha and beta TCRs correlated with the tumor nonsynonymous mutation count.

CDR1 and CDR2 (SGHDT, YYEEEE) derive from the germline V gene. The trim is 0 bases for V and 6 bases for J, with a gap of 9 bases between the germline ends. Inclusive of the bounding cysteine and phenylalanine, the CDR3 is 13 residues long. Just the 39-base CDR3 DNA is kept, in frame starting at base 1. Comments on this clonotype: No antigen is known for it. No much larger clone is present one base from it, and per-base qualities are unavailable.

Per the publication, the time point label means: sample taken at primary tumor resection. The donors were 65 to 85 patients from the lung TRACERx cohort who had early-stage, untreated non-small cell lung cancer. Without any cell sorting, TCR sequencing was performed on whole RNA extracted either from tumor and nontumor lung tissue or from cryopreserved PBMC samples. Only patients with enough RNA available from two or more tumor regions were chosen for TCR sequencing. Before selection, tumor and adjacent nontumor lung specimens were reviewed by a lung pathologist. The chain is encoded by TRBV5-6 joined to TRBJ1-1, with the D gene too uncertain to name. The sequences come from lung tumor tissue, collected at surgery. The source is a male donor with early-stage non-small cell lung cancer. The DNA sequence reads TGTGCCAGCAGCTTGGCCGGGAGCGCTGAAGCTTTCTTT. It encodes CASSLAGSAEAFF. With the rest looked up from the reference TRBV5-6 and TRBJ1-1 genes rather than sequenced, the full variable domain is DAGVTQSPTHLIKTRGQQVTLRCSPKSGHDTVSWYQQALGQGPQFIFQYYEEEERQRGNFPDRFSGHQFPNYSSELNVNALLLGDSALYLCASSLAGSAEAFFGQGTRLTVV.